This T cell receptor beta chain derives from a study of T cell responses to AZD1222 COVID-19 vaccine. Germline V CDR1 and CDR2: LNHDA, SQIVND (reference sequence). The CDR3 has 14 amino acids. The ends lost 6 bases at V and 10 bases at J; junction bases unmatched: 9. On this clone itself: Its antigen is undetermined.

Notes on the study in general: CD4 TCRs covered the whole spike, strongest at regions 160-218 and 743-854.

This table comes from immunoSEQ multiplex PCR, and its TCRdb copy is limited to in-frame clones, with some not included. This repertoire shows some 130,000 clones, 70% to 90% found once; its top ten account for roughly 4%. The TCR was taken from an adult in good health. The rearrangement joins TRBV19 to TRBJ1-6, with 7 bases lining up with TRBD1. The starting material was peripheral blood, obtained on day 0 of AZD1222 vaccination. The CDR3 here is CASSTTGLRSPLHF. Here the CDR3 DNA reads TGTGCCAGTAGCACGACAGGGCTCCGATCACCCCTCCACTTT.